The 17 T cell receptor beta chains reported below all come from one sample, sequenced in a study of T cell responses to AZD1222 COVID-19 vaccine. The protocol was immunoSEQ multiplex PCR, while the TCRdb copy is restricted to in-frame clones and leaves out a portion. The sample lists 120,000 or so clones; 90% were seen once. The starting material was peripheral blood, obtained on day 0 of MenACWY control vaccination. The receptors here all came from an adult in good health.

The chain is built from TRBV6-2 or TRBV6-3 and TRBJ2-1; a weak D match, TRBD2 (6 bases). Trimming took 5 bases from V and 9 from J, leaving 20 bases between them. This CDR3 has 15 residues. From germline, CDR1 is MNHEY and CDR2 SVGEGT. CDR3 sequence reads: CASSLSRLVWGEQFF. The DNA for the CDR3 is TGTGCCAGCAGTCTATCCAGACTAGTTTGGGGTGAGCAGTTCTTC.

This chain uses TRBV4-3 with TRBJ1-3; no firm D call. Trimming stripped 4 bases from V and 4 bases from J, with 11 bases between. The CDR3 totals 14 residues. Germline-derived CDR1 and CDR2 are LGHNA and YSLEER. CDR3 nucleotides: TGCGCCAGCAGCCTACGAAAAGCAGGAAACACCATATATTTT. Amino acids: CASSLRKAGNTIYF.

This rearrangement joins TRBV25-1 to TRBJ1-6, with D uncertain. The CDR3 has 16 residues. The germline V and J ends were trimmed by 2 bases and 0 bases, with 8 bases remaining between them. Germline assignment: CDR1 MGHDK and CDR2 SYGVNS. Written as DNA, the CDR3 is TGTGCCAGCAGTGAAATTACAAGCTCCTATAATTCACCCCTCCACTTT. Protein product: CASSEITSSYNSPLHF.

CDR3 nucleotides: TGTGCCAGCAGCTTGTGGGGGGGGACAGGGGCAGATACGCAGTATTTT. It translates to CASSLWGGTGADTQYF. This chain links TRBV5-5 with TRBJ2-3; 10 bases are shared with TRBD1. Germline V gene data show CDR1 as SGHKS and CDR2 as YYEKEE (reference sequence). V shed 1 base and J 4 bases; nucleotides not matched to a gene: 6. This CDR3 is built from 16 residues.

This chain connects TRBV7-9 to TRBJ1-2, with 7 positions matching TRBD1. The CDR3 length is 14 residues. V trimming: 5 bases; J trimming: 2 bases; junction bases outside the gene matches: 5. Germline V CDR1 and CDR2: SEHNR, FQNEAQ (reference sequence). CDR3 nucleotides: TGTGCCAGCAGCGACTGGGGACAGAACTATGGCTACACCTTC. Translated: CASSDWGQNYGYTF.

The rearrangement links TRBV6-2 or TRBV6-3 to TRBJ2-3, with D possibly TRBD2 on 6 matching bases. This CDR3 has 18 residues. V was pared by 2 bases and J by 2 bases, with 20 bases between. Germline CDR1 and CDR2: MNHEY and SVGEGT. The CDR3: CASSYGPRRASHTDTQYF. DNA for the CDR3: TGTGCCAGCAGTTACGGGCCTCGGAGGGCATCTCACACAGATACGCAGTATTTT.

The CDR3 here is CASSGQGNQPQHF. The DNA for the CDR3 is TGTGCCAGCAGTGGACAAGGCAATCAGCCCCAGCATTTT. The gene calls are TRBV7-2 and TRBJ1-5; a weak D match, TRBD1 (5 bases). V was pared by 6 bases and J by 2 bases, with 8 bases between. The CDR3 has 13 residues. CDR1 and CDR2 from the germline V gene are SGHTA and FQGNSA.

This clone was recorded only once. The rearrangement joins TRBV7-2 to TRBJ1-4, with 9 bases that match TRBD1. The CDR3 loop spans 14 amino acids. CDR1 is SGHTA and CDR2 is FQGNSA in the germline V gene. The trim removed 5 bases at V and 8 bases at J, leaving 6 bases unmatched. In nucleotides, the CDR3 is TGTGCCAGCAGCCCGGGACAGGGAAAAGAAAAACTGTTTTTT. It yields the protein CASSPGQGKEKLFF.

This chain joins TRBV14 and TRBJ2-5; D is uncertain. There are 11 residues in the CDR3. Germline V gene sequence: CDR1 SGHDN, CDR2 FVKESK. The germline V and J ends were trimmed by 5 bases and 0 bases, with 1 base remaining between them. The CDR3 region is CASSYQETQYF. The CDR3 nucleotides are TGTGCCAGCAGCTACCAAGAGACCCAGTACTTC.

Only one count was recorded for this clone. CDR3 bases: TGTGCCAGCAGTTACTCGACAGAACCCCCGATCCTGTTTTTT. This translates into CASSYSTEPPILFF. The chain links TRBV6-5 to TRBJ1-4; D might be TRBD1 (5 bases). This CDR3 is built from 14 residues. From germline, CDR1 is MNHEY and CDR2 SVGAGI. V dropped 0 bases and J dropped 14 bases, with 16 bases sitting between them.

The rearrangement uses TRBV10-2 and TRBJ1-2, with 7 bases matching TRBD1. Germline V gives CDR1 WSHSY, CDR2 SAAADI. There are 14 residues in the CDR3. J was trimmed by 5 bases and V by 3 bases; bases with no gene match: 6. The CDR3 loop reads CASSDPGTAYGYTF. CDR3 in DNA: TGCGCCAGCAGTGACCCCGGGACAGCATATGGCTACACCTTC.

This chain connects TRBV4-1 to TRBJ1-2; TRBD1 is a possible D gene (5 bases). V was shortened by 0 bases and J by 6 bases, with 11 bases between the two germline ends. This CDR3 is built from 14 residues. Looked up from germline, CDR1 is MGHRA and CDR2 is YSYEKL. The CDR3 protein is CASSQDRRGHGYTF. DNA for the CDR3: TGCGCCAGCAGCCAAGATAGGAGGGGTCATGGCTACACCTTC.

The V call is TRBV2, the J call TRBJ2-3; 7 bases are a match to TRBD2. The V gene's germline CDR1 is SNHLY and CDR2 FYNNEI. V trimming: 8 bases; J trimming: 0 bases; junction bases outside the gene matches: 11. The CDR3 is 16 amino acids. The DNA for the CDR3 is TGTGCCAGCCACCGTACGCTAGCGGATAGCACAGATACGCAGTATTTT. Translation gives CASHRTLADSTDTQYF.

The CDR3 loop reads CASSLTGGRGGLNTEAFF. The CDR3 DNA reads as TGTGCCAGCAGCTTAACCGGTGGCAGGGGAGGGCTGAACACTGAAGCTTTCTTT. The chain couples TRBV7-3 to TRBJ1-1; tentative D call: TRBD1 (6 bases). Trimming shortened V by 0 bases and J by 0 bases, and 17 bases separated the two germline ends. The CDR3 sequence is 18 residues long. CDR1 SGHTA and CDR2 FQGTGA come from the germline V gene. Together with reference TRBV7-3 and TRBJ1-1, the CDR3 gives the full variable domain: GAGVSQTPSNKVTEKGKYVELRCDPISGHTALYWYRQSLGQGPEFLIYFQGTGAADDSGLPNDRFFAVRPEGSVSTLKIQRTERGDSAVYLCASSLTGGRGGLNTEAFFGQGTRLTVV.

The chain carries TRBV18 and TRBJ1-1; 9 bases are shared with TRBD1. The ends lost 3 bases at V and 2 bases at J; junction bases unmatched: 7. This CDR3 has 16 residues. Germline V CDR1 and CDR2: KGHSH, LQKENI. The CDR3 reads CASSPRDRELNTEAFF. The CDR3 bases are TGTGCCAGCTCACCCAGGGACAGGGAGTTAAACACTGAAGCTTTCTTT. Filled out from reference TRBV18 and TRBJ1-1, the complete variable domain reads NAGVMQNPRHLVRRRGQEARLRCSPMKGHSHVYWYRQLPEEGLKFMVYLQKENIIDESGMPKERFSAEFPKEGPSILRIQQVVRGDSAAYFCASSPRDRELNTEAFFGQGTRLTVV.

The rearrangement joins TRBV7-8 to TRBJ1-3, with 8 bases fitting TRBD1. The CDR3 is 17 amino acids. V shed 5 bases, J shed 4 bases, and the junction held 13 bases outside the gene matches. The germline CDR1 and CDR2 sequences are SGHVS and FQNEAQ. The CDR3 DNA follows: TGTGCCAGCAGCCCAGGACAGGGAGCACAGGGAGGAAACACCATATATTTT. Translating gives CASSPGQGAQGGNTIYF. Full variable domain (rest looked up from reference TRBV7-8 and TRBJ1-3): GAGVSQSPRYKVAKRGQDVALRCDPISGHVSLFWYQQALGQGPEFLTYFQNEAQLDKSGLPSDRFFAERPEGSVSTLKIQRTQQEDSAVYLCASSPGQGAQGGNTIYFGEGSWLTVV.

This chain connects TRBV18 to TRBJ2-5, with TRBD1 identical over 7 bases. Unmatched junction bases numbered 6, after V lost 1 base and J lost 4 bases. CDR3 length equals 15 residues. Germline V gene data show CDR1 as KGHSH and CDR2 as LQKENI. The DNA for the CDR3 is TGTGCCAGCTCACCACGAGGGGGCTCCCGAGAGACCCAGTACTTC. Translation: CASSPRGGSRETQYF.